A single TCR beta chain is shown here with its context. The germline V and J ends were trimmed by 3 bases and 1 base, with 6 bases remaining between them. CDR1 MDHEN and CDR2 SYDVKM come from the germline V gene. This CDR3 has 13 amino acids. Clones were sequenced by immunoSEQ multiplex PCR, and TCRdb holds only the in-frame ones, with some missing. The repertoire includes tens of thousands of clones, roughly 89% of them detected once, and around 0.34% sits in the top ten. This entry belongs to a study of OX40 agonist ivuxolimab in advanced cancers. The chain employs TRBV28 and TRBJ2-5; a weak D match, TRBD1 (5 bases). Source: CD4+ or CD8+ T cells sorted from blood, taken in a trial of the OX40 agonist ivuxolimab. The clonotype originates from an adult with an advanced solid tumor such as melanoma, head and neck, liver or kidney cancer. This CDR3 is CASSLTAQETQYF. The DNA of the CDR3 is TGTGCCAGCAGTTTGACAGCCCAAGAGACCCAGTACTTC. Full variable domain (missing parts from reference TRBV28 and TRBJ2-5): DVKVTQSSRYLVKRTGEKVFLECVQDMDHENMFWYRQDPGLGLRLIYFSYDVKMKEKGDIPEGYSVSREKKERFSLILESASTNQTSMYLCASSLTAQETQYFGPGTRLLVL.